The TCR beta chain described here comes from a study of cytomegalovirus exposure and HLA in healthy donors. Study observations and caveats: A later analysis showed that HLA-associated TCR beta chains had undergone more clonal expansion than equally common others.

13 Jbeta primers and 60 Vbeta primers were used for the PCR. The data were produced by immunoSEQ multiplex PCR, yet TCRdb's version contains in-frame clones alone and is incomplete. The sample carries over 200,000 clones, about 83% recorded once. Germline CDR1 and CDR2: SNHLY and FYNNEI. Unmatched junction bases numbered 5, after V lost 6 bases and J lost 8 bases. The CDR3 extends over 15 amino acids. For this clone: What it binds is unknown.

Donors in the study were healthy people who gave bone marrow. There was no recording of CMV serostatus for this donor. Material for sequencing was PBMCs. The chain is built from TRBV2 and TRBJ2-3; 16 nucleotides align to TRBD2. The receptor was derived from a human donor in good health. The CDR3 nucleotides read TGTGCCAGCAGAACCGGGACTAGCGGGAGGGCTACGCAGTATTTT. Translation gives CASRTGTSGRATQYF.